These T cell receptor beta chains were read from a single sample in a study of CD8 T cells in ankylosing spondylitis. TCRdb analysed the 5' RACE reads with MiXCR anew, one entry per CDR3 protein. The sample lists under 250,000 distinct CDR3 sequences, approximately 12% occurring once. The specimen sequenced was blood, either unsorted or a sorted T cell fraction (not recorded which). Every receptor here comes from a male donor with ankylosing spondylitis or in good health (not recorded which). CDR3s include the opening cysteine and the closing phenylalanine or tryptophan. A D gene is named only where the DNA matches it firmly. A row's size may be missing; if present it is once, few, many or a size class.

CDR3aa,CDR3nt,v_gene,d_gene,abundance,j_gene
CASSGGQGYGYTF,TGTGCCAGCAGTGGGGGACAGGGTTACGGCTACACCTTC,TRBV12-3/TRBV12-4,TRBD1,many,TRBJ1-2
CSARHPGVGANEQFF,TGCAGTGCTAGACATCCCGGGGTTGGCGCCAATGAGCAGTTCTTC,TRBV20-1,.,many,TRBJ2-1
CASSLGGTGRYEQYF,TGCGCCAGCAGCTTGGGAGGGACAGGTCGATACGAGCAGTACTTC,TRBV5-1,TRBD1,many,TRBJ2-7
CASSEPRGQADSGNTIYF,TGTGCCAGCAGTGAACCGAGAGGACAGGCTGACTCTGGAAACACCATATATTTT,TRBV25-1,TRBD1,many,TRBJ1-3
CASSQVTSGSFTDTQYF,TGTGCCAGCAGCCAGGTGACTAGCGGGAGCTTCACAGATACGCAGTATTTT,TRBV3-1,TRBD2,few,TRBJ2-3
CAAADLLNTGELFF,TGTGCCGCGGCGGACCTCTTGAACACCGGGGAGCTGTTTTTT,TRBV6-1,.,many,TRBJ2-2
CASTSPTGNYGYTF,TGTGCCAGCACCTCCCCGACAGGGAACTATGGCTACACCTTC,TRBV7-2,TRBD1,.,TRBJ1-2
CASSYTATGARSDTQYF,TGTGCCAGCAGTTACACTGCGACGGGGGCACGCTCAGATACGCAGTATTTT,TRBV6-5,.,many,TRBJ2-3
CASTRMAPAYEQYF,TGTGCCAGCACTCGGATGGCGCCGGCTTACGAGCAGTACTTC,TRBV6-1,.,few,TRBJ2-7
CSAPPGGRTDTQYF,TGCAGTGCTCCCCCCGGGGGGAGGACAGATACGCAGTATTTT,TRBV20-1,TRBD2,many,TRBJ2-3
CASSADGYSNQPQHF,TGTGCCAGCAGCGCAGACGGGTATAGCAATCAGCCCCAGCATTTT,TRBV9,.,many,TRBJ1-5
CSAVQRRDHTGELFF,TGCAGTGCCGTTCAAAGGAGGGACCACACCGGGGAGCTGTTTTTT,TRBV20-1,.,many,TRBJ2-2
CASSRSWDSSYEQYF,TGTGCCAGCAGCCGTAGCTGGGACAGCTCCTACGAGCAGTACTTC,TRBV28,TRBD1,.,TRBJ2-7
CASSARDRPLSGANVLTF,TGTGCCAGCAGCGCCCGGGACAGACCTCTATCTGGGGCCAACGTCCTGACTTTC,TRBV11-1,TRBD1,few,TRBJ2-6
CASSFRGPAIYGYTF,TGTGCCAGCAGCTTCAGGGGGCCGGCGATCTATGGCTACACCTTC,TRBV6-2/TRBV6-3,TRBD1,.,TRBJ1-2
CASSLGPRGTAAF,TGTGCCAGCAGTTTAGGTCCCCGGGGGACAGCGGCTTTT,TRBV12-3/TRBV12-4,TRBD1,many,TRBJ1-4
CASSPRLSPQETQYF,TGTGCCAGCAGCCCCCGACTATCTCCTCAAGAGACCCAGTACTTC,TRBV9,.,many,TRBJ2-5
CASSSGSTDTQYF,TGCGCCAGCAGTTCGGGTAGCACAGATACGCAGTATTTT,TRBV5-1,.,many,TRBJ2-3
CASSLTAVYGYTF,TGCGCCAGCAGCTTGACCGCGGTCTATGGCTACACCTTC,TRBV5-1,.,many,TRBJ1-2
CASSALSGNTIYF,TGTGCCAGCAGCGCGTTATCTGGAAACACCATATATTTT,TRBV9,.,many,TRBJ1-3
CASRRPTGGGTEAFF,TGTGCCAGCAGGAGACCAACAGGGGGCGGTACTGAAGCTTTCTTT,TRBV28,TRBD1,few,TRBJ1-1
CASSQGEGGPTGELFF,TGTGCCAGCAGCCAAGGGGAGGGCGGTCCCACCGGGGAGCTGTTTTTT,TRBV4-2,TRBD2,many,TRBJ2-2
CASSESASGGRNTQYF,TGTGCCAGCAGTGAATCGGCTAGCGGGGGAAGAAATACGCAGTATTTT,TRBV6-1,TRBD2,once,TRBJ2-3
CASSSTSNEQFF,TGTGCCAGCAGTTCGACCTCCAATGAGCAGTTCTTC,TRBV6-6,.,few,TRBJ2-1
CASSPLISGTGYGYTF,TGTGCCAGCAGCCCCTTAATAAGCGGGACAGGCTATGGCTACACCTTC,TRBV3-1,TRBD1,many,TRBJ1-2
CASSLGGPQDTQYF,TGCGCCAGCAGCTTGGGGGGGCCGCAAGATACGCAGTATTTT,TRBV5-1,.,many,TRBJ2-3
CASSLAYSPLHF,TGTGCCAGCAGTTTAGCGTATTCACCCCTCCACTTT,TRBV12-3/TRBV12-4,.,many,TRBJ1-6
CASSFLPIRDSPGDTQYF,TGCGCCAGCAGCTTCCTACCCATCAGGGACAGCCCAGGAGATACGCAGTATTTT,TRBV5-1,TRBD1,many,TRBJ2-3
CASSAQGTGGKPQHF,TGTGCCAGCAGCGCCCAAGGGACAGGGGGCAAGCCCCAGCATTTT,TRBV7-2,TRBD1,.,TRBJ1-5
CASSDQPASTDTQYF,TGTGCCAGCAGTGACCAACCCGCTAGCACAGATACGCAGTATTTT,TRBV6-4,.,many,TRBJ2-3
CASSFLGDRYGELFF,TGCGCCAGCAGCTTTTTGGGGGACCGATACGGGGAGCTGTTTTTT,TRBV5-1,.,few,TRBJ2-2
CASSRPGQGTDF,TGTGCCAGCAGCCGACCGGGACAGGGAACGGACTTC,TRBV3-1,TRBD1,few,TRBJ2-7
CSASGRGRPDTQYF,TGCAGTGCTAGCGGACGGGGACGACCAGATACGCAGTATTTT,TRBV20-1,.,many,TRBJ2-3
CASSDRPDIQYF,TGTGCCAGTAGTGACCGCCCGGACATTCAGTACTTC,TRBV19,.,.,TRBJ2-4
CSAYRQGLTGELFF,TGCAGTGCTTACCGGCAGGGCCTGACCGGGGAGCTGTTTTTT,TRBV20-1,.,.,TRBJ2-2
CASSLEDNQPQHF,TGCGCCAGCAGCTTGGAGGACAATCAGCCCCAGCATTTT,TRBV5-1,.,many,TRBJ1-5
CSARAVSGFETQYF,TGCAGTGCTAGGGCCGTCTCAGGGTTTGAGACCCAGTACTTC,TRBV20-1,.,many,TRBJ2-5
CASRDPGSSGSDTF,TGCGCCAGCAGAGACCCGGGTTCCTCGGGATCGGACACCTTC,TRBV5-1,.,many,TRBJ1-2
CASSPPESQGMGEQYF,TGTGCCAGCTCACCACCCGAGTCACAGGGGATGGGCGAGCAGTACTTC,TRBV18,TRBD1,few,TRBJ2-7
CASRLPGLSTDTQYF,TGTGCCAGCCGCCTACCCGGACTTAGCACCGATACGCAGTATTTT,TRBV7-2,.,.,TRBJ2-3
CAISDGLYGYTF,TGTGCCATCAGTGACGGCCTCTATGGCTACACCTTC,TRBV10-3,.,few,TRBJ1-2
CASRPVGGAGDTQYF,TGTGCCAGCCGACCGGTCGGGGGGGCCGGGGATACGCAGTATTTT,TRBV12-3/TRBV12-4,TRBD2,.,TRBJ2-3
CSVLLPGTPSYNEQFF,TGCAGCGTTTTGCTGCCCGGGACCCCCTCCTACAATGAGCAGTTCTTC,TRBV29-1,.,.,TRBJ2-1
CASSPRGTGRTDNYGYTF,TGCGCCAGCAGCCCCCGTGGGACAGGGCGCACCGATAACTATGGCTACACCTTC,TRBV5-1,TRBD1,many,TRBJ1-2
CASSPHGGSAYEQYF,TGTGCCAGCAGTCCGCATGGGGGGTCGGCCTACGAGCAGTACTTC,TRBV27,.,many,TRBJ2-7
CASSPLGRLGETQYF,TGTGCCAGCAGTCCGCTGGGGAGGCTAGGAGAGACCCAGTACTTC,TRBV12-3/TRBV12-4,.,many,TRBJ2-5
CASSPIPGQTYNEQFF,TGTGCCAGCTCACCGATTCCGGGACAGACATACAATGAGCAGTTCTTC,TRBV18,TRBD1,few,TRBJ2-1
CASSSDYGTDTQYF,TGTGCCAGCAGCTCGGACTACGGCACAGATACGCAGTATTTT,TRBV7-8,.,.,TRBJ2-3